This TCR beta chain was identified in a study of shared clonotypes between healthy human individuals. Study-wide points: An effect of sequencing depth on clonotype sharing among donors was expected.

About this clone: Antigen: not known.

CDR1 is LGHNA, CDR2 YNFKEQ, per germline. The CDR3 consists of 16 residues. J lost 5 bases, V lost 0 bases, and 5 bases had no gene match. Running of the assay took place at deep level. Genomic DNA per cell subset filled all wells of several immunoSEQ plates. Using immunoSEQ multiplex PCR, the repertoire was profiled, and TCRdb retains in-frame clones only, with some absent. The profile shows about half a million clones, 70% to 80% of them singletons. The sequence was collected from a woman in her thirties or forties in good health. Some clones in this sample may be carry-over from other donors' samples. The chain employs TRBV4-2 and TRBJ1-1, with 11 bases that match TRBD1. The sample was PBMCs. In DNA, the CDR3 is TGTGCCAGCAGCCAAGAAAGCGGGACAGGGGGAACTGAAGCTTTCTTT. Its protein product is CASSQESGTGGTEAFF.